These T cell receptor beta chains were read from a single sample in a study of CD8 T cells in ankylosing spondylitis. MiXCR, run by TCRdb on the 5' RACE reads, gives a single entry per CDR3 protein. Here the sample spans fewer than 200,000 distinct CDR3 sequences, 8.5% to 10% being singletons. Source material: blood, either unsorted or a sorted T cell fraction (not recorded which). The source is a female donor with ankylosing spondylitis or in good health (not recorded which). Each CDR3 is given with its conserved first and last residue. The D gene is left open where the match is weak. Where a row states a size, it is once, few, many or the class of an expanded clone; other rows omit it.

D gene	clone size	V gene	J gene	CDR3 DNA	CDR3 protein
-	-	TRBV4-3	TRBJ2-5	TGCGCCAGCAGCCAAGATAGGACAGGGGGTCTAGCGGGAGTAGAGACCCAGTACTTC	CASSQDRTGGLAGVETQYF
TRBD2	many	TRBV9	TRBJ2-1	TGTGCCAGCAGCGCTAGCGGGAGGAGGGATGAGCAGTTCTTC	CASSASGRRDEQFF
-	many	TRBV2	TRBJ2-7	TGTGCCAGCAGTGCTAACCTAGGGTACGAGCAGTACTTC	CASSANLGYEQYF
-	-	TRBV4-2	TRBJ2-5	TGTGCCAGCAGCCAAGATTTGGACTACCGACAAGAGACCCAGTACTTC	CASSQDLDYRQETQYF
-	-	TRBV6-2/TRBV6-3	TRBJ1-1	TGTGCCAGCAGCGGGGGGACACTTGCCCGGTGGGACACTGAAGCTTTCTTT	CASSGGTLARWDTEAFF
-	few	TRBV10-3	TRBJ2-3	TGTGCCATCGAAGGGGCCGAAGGCACAGATACGCAGTATTTT	CAIEGAEGTDTQYF
-	few	TRBV6-1	TRBJ2-1	TGTGCCAGCAGTCTGACGGGCGTCGCCTACAATGAGCAGTTCTTC	CASSLTGVAYNEQFF
TRBD1	few	TRBV6-2/TRBV6-3	TRBJ1-5	TGTGCCAGCAGTCAGACAGGGAATCAGCCCCAGCATTTT	CASSQTGNQPQHF
TRBD1	few	TRBV6-6	TRBJ1-2	TGTGCCAGCGACGGACAGGCTTCTTCGGGCTACACCTTC	CASDGQASSGYTF
TRBD1	-	TRBV13	TRBJ2-7	TGTGCCAGCAGCCAAACAGGGGGCCGGTACGAGCAGTACTTC	CASSQTGGRYEQYF
TRBD1	-	TRBV6-5	TRBJ2-1	TGTGCCAGCAGTTACCCGGGACAGGGGAGAGGGAATGAGCAGTTCTTC	CASSYPGQGRGNEQFF
-	few	TRBV2	TRBJ1-1	TGTGCCAGCAGGTCCGCGGATGAAGCTTTCTTT	CASRSADEAFF
-	few	TRBV9	TRBJ1-2	TGTGCCAGCAGCGCCGCGGGGGGTAGCCCTAACTATGGCTACACCTTC	CASSAAGGSPNYGYTF
TRBD2	few	TRBV20-1	TRBJ2-7	TGCAGTGCTGGGGAGGGGACTTCCCTCGAGCAGTACTTC	CSAGEGTSLEQYF
TRBD2	many	TRBV12-3/TRBV12-4	TRBJ2-4	TGTGCCAGCAGTTTAGACCAGCGGGGAAACATTCAGTACTTC	CASSLDQRGNIQYF
-	many	TRBV7-9	TRBJ1-5	TGTGCCAGCAGCTTAGGGAGTCAGCCCCAGCATTTT	CASSLGSQPQHF
-	few	TRBV27	TRBJ1-5	TGTGCCAGCAGCCTAGGAGGGCTCAGCCATCAGCCCCAGCATTTT	CASSLGGLSHQPQHF
-	-	TRBV6-5	TRBJ1-1	TGTGCCAGCAGTTACGGGATGGGGACTGAAGCTTTCTTT	CASSYGMGTEAFF
TRBD2	few	TRBV6-2/TRBV6-3	TRBJ2-1	TGTGCCAGCAGTTACCTGGTGGCGAGCGGGGACAATGAGCAGTTCTTC	CASSYLVASGDNEQFF
-	few	TRBV7-9	TRBJ2-1	TGTGCCAGCACAGATGGAAGCGGAGGGGGCAATGAGCAGTTCTTC	CASTDGSGGGNEQFF
TRBD2	few	TRBV20-1	TRBJ2-3	TGCAGTGCTAGGGGACTAGCGGGAGCAGATACGCAGTATTTT	CSARGLAGADTQYF
-	many	TRBV19	TRBJ1-1	TGTGCCAGTAGTATCTGGGGCACTGAAGCTTTCTTT	CASSIWGTEAFF
TRBD2	many	TRBV9	TRBJ2-1	TGTGCCAGCAGCGTAGCGGGGGGCAATGAGCAGTTCTTC	CASSVAGGNEQFF
-	many	TRBV7-2	TRBJ1-2	TGTGCCAGCAGCGCCTACAGGGAGACTAACTATGGCTACACCTTC	CASSAYRETNYGYTF
-	few	TRBV5-1	TRBJ2-3	TGCGCCAGCAGCTTGTACCGGGGGCAAGGCACAGATACGCAGTATTTT	CASSLYRGQGTDTQYF
TRBD2	-	TRBV6-2/TRBV6-3	TRBJ2-5	TGTGCCAGCAACCAAGCGGGACCCCAAGAGACCCAGTACTTC	CASNQAGPQETQYF
-	-	TRBV27	TRBJ1-6	TGTGCCAGCAGTTCCATGGGGGGACATTCACCCCTCCACTTT	CASSSMGGHSPLHF